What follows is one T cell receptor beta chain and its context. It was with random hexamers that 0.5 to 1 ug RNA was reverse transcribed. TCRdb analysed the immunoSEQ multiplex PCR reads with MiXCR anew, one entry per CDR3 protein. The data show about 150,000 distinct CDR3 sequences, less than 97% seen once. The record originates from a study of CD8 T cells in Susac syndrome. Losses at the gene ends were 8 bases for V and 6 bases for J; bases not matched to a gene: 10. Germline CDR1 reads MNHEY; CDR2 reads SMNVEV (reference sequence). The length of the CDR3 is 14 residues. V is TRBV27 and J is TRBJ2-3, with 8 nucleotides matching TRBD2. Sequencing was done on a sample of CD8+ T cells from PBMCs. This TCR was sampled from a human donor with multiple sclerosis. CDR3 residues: CASQAGGALDTQYF. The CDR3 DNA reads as TGTGCCAGCCAAGCCGGGGGGGCCCTGGATACGCAGTATTTT.